This T cell receptor (beta chain) was obtained from a study of human T cells and chemical hapten exposure. Turning to this clonotype: Its target is unknown. Since the CDR3 does not end with the conserved phenylalanine or tryptophan, this likely comes from a read error.

A single record per CDR3 protein comes from TCRdb applying MiXCR to the RACE reads. The table shows 65,000 or so distinct CDR3 sequences, with around 6.5% occurring only once. Study-level findings and limits: Following DPC sensitization, TCRs present above 1 in 1000 frequency showed no change.

Stated time point: healthy volunteer bleed at 6 weeks. RNA extraction used unfractionated whole blood as the source of total RNA. The receptor comes from a female donor in good health. Some clones in this sample may be carry-over from other donors' samples. The specimen was whole blood.

The CDR3 loop reads CASSHRYEQYL. CDR3 DNA: TGCGCCAGCAGCCACCGATACGAGCAGTACTTA. V usage is TRBV4-1 and J usage is TRBJ2-7; no reliable D call. The V gene's germline CDR1 is MGHRA and CDR2 YSYEKL. Trimming took off 3 bases at V and 4 bases at J, with 4 bases between the two ends. The CDR3 extends over 11 amino acids.